A single sample gave rise to the 9 T cell receptor beta chains below, sequenced in a study of CD8+CD57+ T cells in acquired aplastic anemia. Profiling of TCR beta VDJ combinations and CDR3 sequences used genomic DNA as template. MiXCR, run by TCRdb on the reads, gives a single entry per CDR3 protein. The table includes 400,000 to 600,000 distinct CDR3 sequences, less than 35% detected once. Patients picked for sequencing had shown CD8+CD57+ cell expansion detected by flow cytometry. What was sequenced was sorted CD4+, CD8+, or CD8+CD57+ T cells (not recorded which) from PBMCs. The receptors come from a human donor with aplastic anemia.

This clonotype was seen many times. CDR3 nucleotide sequence: TGTGCCAGCAGACAATTCGGATCGGTGGATTCACCCCTCCACTTT. Translating gives CASRQFGSVDSPLHF. The V call is TRBV6-1, the J call TRBJ1-6; no reliable D call. V lost 6 bases to trimming and J lost 8 bases, with 17 bases between them. Germline CDR1 reads MNHNS; CDR2 reads SASEGT. The CDR3 extends over 15 amino acids.

As concerns this clonotype: Relative to the germline gene, one junction end is altered; a read error may explain this. The CDR3 coding sequence is TGTGCCAGCAGTCCCCTACAGGGAAGTTATTCACCCCTCCACTTT. This sequence encodes CASSPLQGSYSPLHF. The V call is TRBV10-3, the J call TRBJ1-6, with TRBD1 as a possible D gene (6 bases). The CDR3 consists of 15 residues. Germline V CDR1 and CDR2: ENHRY, SYGVKD.

This clonotype was observed a single time. V gene TRBV2 combines with J gene TRBJ1-2, with 7 bases identical to TRBD1. The CDR3 runs 11 residues. Losses at the gene ends were 6 bases for V and 14 bases for J; bases not matched to a gene: 9. The germline V gene has CDR1 SNHLY and CDR2 FYNNEI. Here the CDR3 reads CASSPGQVATF. The CDR3 DNA is TGTGCCAGCAGCCCCGGACAGGTAGCTACCTTC. Complete variable domain (other parts from reference TRBV2 and TRBJ1-2): EPEVTQTPSHQVTQMGQEVILRCVPISNHLYFYWYRQILGQKVEFLVSFYNNEISEKSEIFDDQFSVERPDGSNFTLKIRSTKLEDSAMYFCASSPGQVATFGSGTRLTVV.

To note about this clonotype: The junction shows a germline mismatch at one end, possibly a read error. The J gene is TRBJ1-3, the V gene TRBV4-1; the D gene is possibly TRBD1 (5 bases). The CDR3 has 14 amino acids. Germline loops: CDR1 MGHRA, CDR2 YSYEKL. This CDR3 reads CARSQPGTGNTIYF. As DNA, the CDR3 is TGCGCCCGCAGCCAGCCAGGGACTGGAAACACCATATATTTT.

V gene TRBV3-1 combines with J gene TRBJ2-7, with D possibly matching TRBD2 (7 bases). CDR1 and CDR2 from the germline V gene are LGHDT and YNNKEL (reference sequence). The CDR3 is 12 residues long. V lost 3 bases, J lost 6 bases, and 9 bases lay in between. CDR3 protein: CASSQGGAEQYF. The DNA of the CDR3 is TGTGCCAGCAGCCAGGGGGGGGCCGAGCAGTACTTC.

Regarding this clonotype: Being one base from a much bigger clone, this may be a read error. CDR3 nucleotide sequence: TGTGCCAGCAGCACCCAGGGCCGGGGAATGTACGAGCAGTGCTTC. It specifies CASSTQGRGMYEQCF. This chain connects TRBV7-2 to TRBJ2-7, with D perhaps matching TRBD1 or TRBD2 (5 bases each). Germline CDR1 is SGHTA and CDR2 is FQGNSA. This CDR3 comprises 15 residues.

This chain connects TRBV29-1 to TRBJ1-4; D possibly corresponds to TRBD1 (5 bases). The CDR3 has 13 residues. From germline, CDR1 is SQVTM and CDR2 ANQGSEA. V was pared by 6 bases and J by 10 bases, with 18 bases between. The CDR3 is CSVEKGLAGKLFF. The CDR3 DNA follows: TGCAGCGTGGAAAAGGGACTAGCGGGAAAACTGTTTTTT.

There are many counts of this clonotype. The chain is built from TRBV20-1 and TRBJ2-7; 8 bases fit TRBD2. V was clipped by 6 bases and J by 2 bases; unmatched bases: 15. Germline lookup yields CDR1 DFQATT and CDR2 SNEGSKA (reference sequence). This CDR3 has 16 residues. DNA for the CDR3: TGCAGTGCCTCGGGCTTCAGTCGGGGACTAGCCTACGAGCAGTACTTC. It translates to CSASGFSRGLAYEQYF.

This clonotype occurred many times. The CDR3 region is CSVGAGENQPQHF. CDR3 in DNA: TGCAGCGTTGGGGCAGGGGAGAATCAGCCCCAGCATTTT. The J gene is TRBJ1-5, the V gene TRBV29-1; D might be TRBD1 (6 bases). The CDR3 is 13 residues long. Trimming left V 4 bases short and J 4 bases short, with 11 bases between. Germline CDR1 is SQVTM and CDR2 is ANQGSEA.